This T cell receptor (beta chain) originates from a study of cytomegalovirus exposure and HLA in healthy donors. The primer mix had 60 Vbeta and 13 Jbeta primers. Using immunoSEQ multiplex PCR, the repertoire was profiled, and TCRdb retains in-frame clones only, with some absent. The sample records 200,000 to 250,000 clones, approximately 80% being singletons. Notes on this clone: The target antigen is unknown.

Germline V gives CDR1 DFQATT, CDR2 SNEGSKA (reference sequence). This CDR3 is 10 amino acids long. Trimming cost V 8 bases and J 2 bases, with 6 bases left between them. Study results and limitations: Follow-up analysis seemed to connect common viral pathogens with several of the most significant clusters identified. Later on, an analysis showed TCR association rates differing by HLA locus, with DRB1 the most and HLA-C the fewest. Serostatus for CMV was the only available immune exposure information.

The sequencing input was PBMCs. The chain recombines TRBV20-1 with TRBJ1-2, with D unclear. This receptor was identified in a girl under 18 in good health and CMV-seronegative. The CDR3 nucleotides read TGCAGTCCCCAGAACTATGGCTACACCTTC. Residues: CSPQNYGYTF.